This TCR beta chain was retrieved from a study of blood T cell repertoires in COVID-19. Whole-study context: Nucleic acid was either cDNA or gDNA, and it came from T cells, B-cell-depleted T cells, or PBMCs.

Under the authors' procedure: Reference gene primers were amplified, and this amplification served to estimate nucleated cell counts. Here immunoSEQ multiplex PCR was the method, and the copy in TCRdb shows in-frame clones only, minus some. The V and J calls and the clone size are those of that table, but D and trimming were determined from the DNA. This table has 120,000 or so clones, almost 70% appearing once. V lost 7 bases and J 2 bases, leaving 12 bases between the germline ends. Germline lookup yields CDR1 LNHDA and CDR2 SQIVND (reference sequence). The CDR3 is 14 residues long. The sample comprised peripheral blood. The clonotype was recovered from a woman between 70 and 85 years old with acute or convalescent COVID-19. The chain joins TRBV19 to TRBJ1-3; tentative D call: TRBD1 (6 bases). CDR3 DNA sequence: TGTGCCAGTAACCGGGACACAACTGGAAACACCATATATTTT. Translating it yields CASNRDTTGNTIYF. The full variable domain, with the rest looked up from reference TRBV19 and TRBJ1-3, is DGGITQSPKYLFRKEGQNVTLSCEQNLNHDAMYWYRQDPGQGLRLIYYSQIVNDFQKGDIAEGYSVSREKKESFPLTVTSAQKNPTAFYLCASNRDTTGNTIYFGEGSWLTVV.